These T cell receptor beta chains were read from a single sample in a study of blood T cell repertoires in COVID-19. Only in-frame clones appear in the TCRdb table, and some are missing; sequencing was by immunoSEQ multiplex PCR. The profile shows approximately 90,000 clones, roughly 80% of them singletons. The sequencing input was peripheral blood. The receptor source for this set is a man in his sixties with acute or convalescent COVID-19. The CDR3 runs from the conserved cysteine through the conserved F or W. The D gene is left open where the match is weak. Expanded clones get a size class; other rows say once, few or many, or leave the size out.

once TRBJ2-1 TRBV6-5 TRBD1 CASRAGTGGHNEQFF TGTGCCAGCAGGGCCGGGACAGGGGGACACAATGAGCAGTTCTTC
NA TRBJ2-1 TRBV18 TRBD2 CASSPGLAGGLYGEQFF TGTGCCAGCTCTCCCGGCCTAGCGGGAGGGCTTTATGGTGAGCAGTTCTTC
NA TRBJ2-5 TRBV16 TRBD2 CASSQWTSGYQETQYF TGTGCCAGCAGCCAATGGACTAGCGGGTACCAAGAGACCCAGTACTTC
NA TRBJ2-1 TRBV10-3 NA CAISDPIRYGEQFF TGTGCCATCAGTGACCCTATACGCTACGGTGAGCAGTTCTTC
few TRBJ1-2 TRBV30 TRBD1 CAWSETGIAHTF TGTGCCTGGAGTGAGACAGGGATTGCTCACACCTTC
once TRBJ2-5 TRBV7-2 NA CASSRQFDETQYF TGTGCCAGCAGCCGACAATTCGACGAGACCCAGTACTTC
NA TRBJ2-1 TRBV9 TRBD1 CASSFIVGQGGEQFF TGTGCCAGCAGCTTTATCGTTGGACAGGGGGGTGAGCAGTTCTTC
once TRBJ2-3 TRBV10-3 TRBD2 CAISETSGGLDTQYF TGTGCCATCAGTGAAACTAGCGGGGGCCTAGATACGCAGTATTTT
NA TRBJ2-1 TRBV5-1 NA CASSPFYRDEQFF TGCGCCAGCAGCCCCTTCTACCGTGATGAGCAGTTCTTC
once TRBJ1-1 TRBV10-2 TRBD1 CASSHTGTVNTEAFF TGCGCCAGCAGCCACACCGGGACAGTGAACACTGAAGCTTTCTTT